The rows below give T cell receptor beta chains drawn from one sample of a study of CD8 T cells in ankylosing spondylitis. One entry per CDR3 protein results from TCRdb running MiXCR on the 5' RACE reads. The sample holds about 330,000 distinct CDR3 sequences, 8% seen once. Specimen: blood, either unsorted or a sorted T cell fraction (not recorded which). These receptors all come from a male donor with ankylosing spondylitis. CDR3s include the opening cysteine and the closing phenylalanine or tryptophan. D genes are given only for firm matches. A row's size may be missing; if present it is once, few, many or a size class.

>.|.|TRBJ2-1|TRBV28
TGTGCCAGCAGTTTAAGCCCGCCGGGGACTTCCTACAATGAGCAGTTCTTC
CASSLSPPGTSYNEQFF
>.|.|TRBJ1-1|TRBV9
TGTGCCAGCAGCCCCCTGGGGAGACTTTGGAACACTGAAGCTTTCTTT
CASSPLGRLWNTEAFF
>.|.|TRBJ2-2|TRBV12-5
TGTGCTAGTGGTTTGGGGGTGTCCGGGGAGCTGTTTTTT
CASGLGVSGELFF
>TRBD2|few|TRBJ2-2|TRBV7-8
TGTGCCAGCAGCTGGGCCGGACTAGCGGAACACACCGGGGAGCTGTTTTTT
CASSWAGLAEHTGELFF
>TRBD2|few|TRBJ2-3|TRBV15
TGTGCCACCAGCAGGAGGCCTAGCGGGGTTAGCACAGATACGCAGTATTTT
CATSRRPSGVSTDTQYF
>.|.|TRBJ1-5|TRBV20-1
TGCAGTGCTAGCCTCGGACTGGGTGGGAATCAGCCCCAGCATTTT
CSASLGLGGNQPQHF
>.|few|TRBJ2-7|TRBV4-1
TGCGCCAGCAGCCAAGAGAATAGAAATAAAGCCTACGAGCAGTACTTC
CASSQENRNKAYEQYF
>TRBD1|.|TRBJ2-6|TRBV3-1
TGTGCCAACCCACAGGGGGGATCGGGGGCCAACGTCCTGACTTTC
CANPQGGSGANVLTF
>.|many|TRBJ1-1|TRBV10-3
TGTGCCATCAGTGAAGAGACAGGAGGAACTGAAGCTTTCTTT
CAISEETGGTEAFF
>.|.|TRBJ2-3|TRBV4-2
TGTGCCAGCAGCCCGGGGGCCTCCTCCCCACAAAATACGCAGTATTTT
CASSPGASSPQNTQYF
>.|.|TRBJ1-5|TRBV12-3/TRBV12-4
TGTGCCAGCAGTTTGGGGCAGGGGAAAGAGCCCCAGCATTTT
CASSLGQGKEPQHF
>TRBD2|.|TRBJ2-5|TRBV2
TGTGCCAGCAGTGAAATTTTTGGGACTAGCGCTTCTCAAGAGACCCAGTACTTC
CASSEIFGTSASQETQYF
>TRBD2|many|TRBJ2-1|TRBV5-1
TGTGCCAGCAGTTTGGGACTAGCCGTCGGGGAGCAGTTCTTC
CASSLGLAVGEQFF
>.|.|TRBJ1-1|TRBV6-2/TRBV6-3
TGTGCCAGCAGTACCGGGACAAGCGCTTTCTTT
CASSTGTSAFF
>TRBD1|.|TRBJ2-1|TRBV27
TGTGCCAGCAGTTTCCGAGACAGGGTCCATGAGCAGTTCTTC
CASSFRDRVHEQFF
>.|few|TRBJ2-2|TRBV24-1
TGTGCCACCAGTGATTCCGGACTGAACACCGGGGAGCTGTTTTTT
CATSDSGLNTGELFF
>.|.|TRBJ2-7|TRBV10-2
TGCGCCAGCAGTGAGTTGAGGGAACGGTACTTC
CASSELRERYF
>.|few|TRBJ2-3|TRBV3-1
TGTGCCAGCAGTAGCGTCGGGAGTGCAGATACGCAGTATTTT
CASSSVGSADTQYF
>.|.|TRBJ2-3|TRBV3-1
TGTGCCAGCAGCCAAGAACTTGCTTCTAGCACAGATACGCAGTATTTT
CASSQELASSTDTQYF
>TRBD2|many|TRBJ2-7|TRBV4-2
TGTGCCAGCAGCCAAGTTTTCGGGAGGGACTACGAGCAGTACTTC
CASSQVFGRDYEQYF
>TRBD1|.|TRBJ1-4|TRBV20-1
TGCAGTGCTAGAGATACAGGGGACGAGGCAACTAATGAAAAACTGTTTTTT
CSARDTGDEATNEKLFF
>.|few|TRBJ2-1|TRBV20-1
TGCAGTGCTCTCGGACTCATCTACAATGAGCAGTTCTTC
CSALGLIYNEQFF
>TRBD2|few|TRBJ2-1|TRBV7-9
TGTGCCAGCGTGAGCGGGAGGAGCTCCTACAATGAGCAGTTCTTC
CASVSGRSSYNEQFF
>.|few|TRBJ2-3|TRBV7-3
TGTGCCAGCAGCCCGACTTCCAGTGCTGGCACAGATACGCAGTATTTT
CASSPTSSAGTDTQYF
>TRBD2|few|TRBJ2-1|TRBV7-2
TGTGCCAGCAGCCGGACTAGCGGGGAAAATGAGCAGTTCTTC
CASSRTSGENEQFF